The following is a T cell receptor beta chain sequence with its context. The data stem from a study of shared clonotypes between healthy human individuals. About the research overall: Each donor contributed plates that comprised three CD4 naive, three CD4 memory, two CD8 naive and one CD8 memory.

Trimming left V 6 bases short and J 6 bases short, with 9 bases between. The CDR3 spans 11 residues. Germline V lookup: CDR1 MNHNS, CDR2 SASEGT. Profiled with immunoSEQ multiplex PCR; TCRdb holds only in-frame clones, not every one. This repertoire shows about 2.5 million clones, around 93% found once; its top ten account for about 0.36%. This chain connects TRBV6-1 to TRBJ2-7; tentatively, D is TRBD1 or TRBD2 (5 bases each). The material sequenced was naive CD4+ T cells from PBMCs. The subset: CD45RA+ positively selected. This receptor was identified in a man between 18 and 35 years old in good health. Some clones in this sample may be carry-over from other donors' samples. CDR3 nucleotides: TGTGCCAGCAGGGCCGGGACCGAGCAGTACTTC. It is translated as CASRAGTEQYF.